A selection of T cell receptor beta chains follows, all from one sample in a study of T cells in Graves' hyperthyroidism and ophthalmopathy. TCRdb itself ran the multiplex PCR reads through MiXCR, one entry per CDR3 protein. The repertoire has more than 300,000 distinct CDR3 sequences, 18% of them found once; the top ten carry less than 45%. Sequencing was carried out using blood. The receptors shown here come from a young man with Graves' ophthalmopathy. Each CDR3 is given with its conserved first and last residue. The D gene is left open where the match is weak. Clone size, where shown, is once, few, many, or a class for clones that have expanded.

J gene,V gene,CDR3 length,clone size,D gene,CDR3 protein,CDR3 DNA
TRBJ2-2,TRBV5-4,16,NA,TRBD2,CASSVPSSGNTGELFF,TGTGCCAGCAGCGTGCCTTCTAGCGGAAACACCGGGGAGCTGTTTTTT
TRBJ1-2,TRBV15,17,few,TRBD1,CATSGIIRDRENYGYTF,TGTGCCACCAGCGGCATTATCCGGGACAGGGAAAACTATGGCTACACCTTC
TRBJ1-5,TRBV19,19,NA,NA,CASSIVYALSKTRGQPQHF,TGTGCCAGTAGTATAGTATACGCCCTGTCAAAAACACGGGGGCAGCCCCAGCATTTT
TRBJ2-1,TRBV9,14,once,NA,CASSQNPSRDEQFF,TGTGCCAGCAGCCAAAACCCTAGTCGCGATGAGCAGTTCTTC
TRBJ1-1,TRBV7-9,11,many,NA,CASSLTGLAFF,TGTGCCAGCAGCTTAACAGGGCTAGCTTTCTTT
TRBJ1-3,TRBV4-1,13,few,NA,CASSQNAGNTIYF,TGCGCCAGCAGCCAAAACGCTGGAAACACCATATATTTT
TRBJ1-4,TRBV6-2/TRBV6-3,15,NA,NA,CASSYSYREEEKLFF,TGTGCCAGCAGTTACTCGTACAGGGAAGAAGAAAAACTGTTTTTT
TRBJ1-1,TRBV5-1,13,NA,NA,CASSWMGGTEAFF,TGCGCCAGCAGCTGGATGGGGGGCACTGAAGCTTTCTTT
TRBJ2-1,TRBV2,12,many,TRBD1,CAAGDRNNEQFF,TGTGCCGCAGGGGACAGGAACAATGAGCAGTTCTTC
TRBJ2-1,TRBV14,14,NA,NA,CASSQENVGNEQFF,TGTGCCAGCAGCCAAGAAAATGTGGGGAATGAGCAGTTCTTC
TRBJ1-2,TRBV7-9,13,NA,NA,CASSLATGDGYTF,TGTGCCAGCAGCTTAGCGACAGGAGATGGCTACACCTTC
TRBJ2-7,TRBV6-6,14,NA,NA,CASSYSGDGYEQYF,TGTGCCAGCAGTTACTCGGGCGACGGCTACGAGCAGTACTTC
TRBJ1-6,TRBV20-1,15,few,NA,CSARTDLSYNSPLHF,TGCAGTGCTCGGACAGACCTCTCCTATAATTCACCCCTCCACTTT